Presented here are 10 T cell receptor beta chains from one specimen sequenced in a study of control samples from healthy donors and cancer patients (dated by TCRdb to about 2020). Libraries came from the immunoSEQ multiplex PCR assay. Not all clones reach the TCRdb copy of this immuneACCESS table, which keeps in-frame sequences only. Checked studies attribute under half of the gap to unresolved V genes and leave the rest unexplained. The sample includes approximately 58,000 clones, with around 87% observed a single time. About 13% of the sample is taken by the ten largest. The sample consisted of PBMCs. These TCRs come from a woman between 55 and 75 years old with lung cancer.

V gene TRBV7-9 combines with J gene TRBJ2-2, with 12 bases identical to TRBD2. The length of the CDR3 is 16 residues. Trimming cost V 8 bases and J 6 bases; bases outside gene matches: 10. Germline CDR1 and CDR2: SEHNR and FQNEAQ (reference sequence). CDR3 DNA sequence: TGTGCCAGCCTTCTCTCTAGCGGGGGGGCCCCCGGGGAGCTGTTTTTT. Translating it yields CASLLSSGGAPGELFF.

The V and J genes are TRBV10-3 and TRBJ2-3; no reliable D call. The V gene's germline CDR1 is ENHRY and CDR2 SYGVKD. The length of the CDR3 is 14 residues. The germline V and J ends were trimmed by 4 bases and 6 bases, with 14 bases remaining between them. The CDR3 is CAISGNWVVDTQYF. In nucleotides, the CDR3 is TGTGCCATCAGTGGGAACTGGGTCGTGGATACGCAGTATTTT.

The chain uses TRBV10-1 and TRBJ1-1; D is uncertain. Germline V CDR1 and CDR2: WNHNN, SYGVQD (reference sequence). V was pared by 0 bases and J by 6 bases, with 11 bases between. The CDR3 loop spans 14 amino acids. CDR3 nucleotides: TGCGCCAGCAGTGAGTCCTTTCGGGAATCTGAAGCTTTCTTT. Protein product: CASSESFRESEAFF.

The rearrangement joins TRBV10-3 to TRBJ2-3; 15 nucleotides line up with TRBD2. Per germline, CDR1 ENHRY and CDR2 SYGVKD. This CDR3 comprises 13 residues. The trim removed 9 bases at V and 8 bases at J, leaving 3 bases unmatched. CDR3 region: CAMGLAGGVTQYF. The CDR3 coding sequence is TGTGCCATGGGACTAGCGGGAGGTGTTACGCAGTATTTT.

The rearrangement links TRBV11-2 to TRBJ2-7; D is perhaps TRBD2 (6 bases). V dropped 4 bases and J dropped 1 base, with 14 bases sitting between them. Germline loops: CDR1 SGHAT, CDR2 FQNNGV. The CDR3 is made up of 15 amino acids. CDR3 coding DNA: TGTGCCAGCAGCTATAGACTAGGCTTATCCTACGAGCAGTACTTC. Amino acid sequence: CASSYRLGLSYEQYF.

The chain combines TRBV3-1 (or the pseudogene TRBV3-2) with TRBJ1-2, with 7 nucleotides matching TRBD1. The CDR3 sequence is 15 residues long. Losses at the gene ends were 0 bases for V and 6 bases for J; bases not matched to a gene: 7. Germline CDR1 is LGHDT and CDR2 is YNNKEL (reference sequence). CDR3 in DNA: TGTGCCAGCAGCCAAGATCCAGGGGGGAGGGATGGCTACACCTTC. It encodes CASSQDPGGRDGYTF.

This chain uses TRBV5-5 with TRBJ1-5; 7 bases are a match to TRBD1. Germline V CDR1 and CDR2: SGHKS, YYEKEE (reference sequence). The V segment lost 4 bases and the J segment 4 bases; nucleotides outside the gene matches: 8. This CDR3 has 15 amino acids. The CDR3 coding sequence is TGTGCCAGCAGCCAGGGACAGTTAAGGAATCAGCCCCAGCATTTT. The encoded protein is CASSQGQLRNQPQHF.

The genes are TRBV7-3 and TRBJ2-7; TRBD2 matches at 7 bases. The trim removed 0 bases at V and 2 bases at J, leaving 4 bases unmatched. The CDR3 spans 15 residues. Germline V gene sequence: CDR1 SGHTA, CDR2 FQGTGA. Written as DNA, the CDR3 is TGTGCCAGCAGCTTAACCGCGGGGGTTGCCTACGAGCAGTACTTC. Its protein product is CASSLTAGVAYEQYF.

V gene TRBV29-1 combines with J gene TRBJ2-1; D possibly corresponds to TRBD1 (6 bases). The CDR3 loop spans 14 amino acids. With 4 bases removed from V and 2 bases from J, the gap between germline ends came to 12 bases. CDR1 and CDR2 from the germline V gene are SQVTM and ANQGSEA. In nucleotides, the CDR3 is TGCAGCGTTGCGTTACAGGGCGCCTACAATGAGCAGTTCTTC. Translated, it gives CSVALQGAYNEQFF.

For this clone: The sample carries other DNA sequences with the same CDR3. V gene TRBV20-1 combines with J gene TRBJ1-1; D call uncertain. Germline V gives CDR1 DFQATT, CDR2 SNEGSKA (reference sequence). With 6 bases removed from V and 1 base from J, the gap between germline ends came to 6 bases. This CDR3 comprises 11 residues. CDR3 sequence: CSATENTEAFF. CDR3 nucleotides: TGCAGTGCAACAGAGAACACTGAAGCTTTCTTT.